The 3 T cell receptor beta chains listed next were all sequenced from one sample in a study of T cell responses to AZD1222 COVID-19 vaccine. The protocol was immunoSEQ multiplex PCR, while the TCRdb copy is restricted to in-frame clones and leaves out a portion. The repertoire consists of some 81,000 clones, with 85% to 95% occurring once and the leading ten covering 9.5% to 13%. Sequencing was performed on peripheral blood, taken 28 days after the second AZD1222 dose. These receptors all stem from an adult who received the AZD1222 COVID-19 vaccine.

This chain joins TRBV3-1 (or the pseudogene TRBV3-2) and TRBJ2-2; no clear D gene. Germline CDR1 is LGHDT and CDR2 is YNNKEL (reference sequence). The CDR3 loop spans 15 amino acids. Trimming stripped 2 bases from V and 3 bases from J, with 10 bases between. The CDR3 spells CASSQTGGYTGELFF. CDR3 nucleotides: TGTGCCAGCAGCCAAACCGGCGGATACACCGGGGAGCTGTTTTTT.

The chain carries TRBV7-8 and TRBJ1-5; 7 nucleotides align to TRBD1. Germline V gene lookup returns CDR1 SGHVS and CDR2 FQNEAQ. This CDR3 contains 19 residues. Germline trimming cut 2 bases from V and 0 bases from J; bases unmatched to any gene: 13. CDR3 nucleotide sequence: TGTGCCAGCAGCTTACCGGGACAGAAGGGGGGGGATAGCAATCAGCCCCAGCATTTT. Translating gives CASSLPGQKGGDSNQPQHF.

This chain uses TRBV4-2 with TRBJ2-3; TRBD2 agrees at 9 bases. V shed 0 bases, J shed 7 bases, and the junction held 8 bases outside the gene matches. This CDR3 contains 16 residues. In germline, CDR1 is LGHNA, CDR2 YNFKEQ. CDR3 nucleotide sequence: TGTGCCAGCAGCCAAGATCGGGCTAGCGGGAAAAATACGCAGTATTTT. The encoded protein is CASSQDRASGKNTQYF.